This T cell receptor beta chain appears in the sequencing data of a study of blood T cell repertoires in COVID-19. Overall study context: The United States, Italy and Spain provided the acute and convalescent COVID-19 samples. In each case, the material was cDNA or gDNA derived from T cells, B-cell-depleted T cells, or PBMCs.

Per the authors' pipeline: Quantification of nucleated cells was approximated via reference gene primer amplification. Repertoires were generated with immunoSEQ multiplex PCR, while TCRdb's copy carries only in-frame clones and drops some. That table supplies the V and J calls and clone size; D and trimming were determined from the DNA. The sample contains tens of thousands of clones, around 85% of which appear only once. This clone was found once. The CDR3 loop spans 16 amino acids. V was pared by 2 bases and J by 0 bases, with 3 bases of the junction left unmatched. Germline values: CDR1 MNHEY, CDR2 SMNVEV (reference sequence).

Specimen: peripheral blood. The clonotype comes from a man in his fifties or sixties with acute or convalescent COVID-19. The chain carries TRBV27 and TRBJ2-3; 9 bases line up with TRBD2. Here the CDR3 DNA reads TGTGCCAGCAGTTTACGGAGCGGGAGGAGCACAGATACGCAGTATTTT. The encoded protein is CASSLRSGRSTDTQYF.